This TCR beta chain was sequenced during a study of blood T cell repertoires in COVID-19. The CDR3 sequence is 15 residues long. With 8 bases clipped from V and 4 bases from J, the junction kept 6 bases outside the gene matches. Germline values: CDR1 SNHLY, CDR2 FYNNEI. Using immunoSEQ multiplex PCR, the repertoire was profiled, and TCRdb retains in-frame clones only, with some absent. This table has a few hundred thousand clones, over 75% appearing once. Up to 2 weeks before entering the study, exposed participants had met a COVID-19 case. The material sequenced was PBMCs or T cells enriched from blood (not recorded which). This chain uses TRBV2 with TRBJ2-2, with 11 positions matching TRBD1. The sequence was collected from a woman in her thirties or forties who had been exposed to COVID-19. This CDR3 is CASGGTGGFTGELFF. Written as DNA, the CDR3 is TGTGCCAGCGGAGGGACAGGGGGTTTCACCGGGGAGCTGTTTTTT.